The 11 T cell receptor beta chains presented below share a single source sample, sequenced in a study of response to subunit inactivated influenza vaccine. A single record per CDR3 protein comes from TCRdb applying MiXCR to the RT-PCR reads. This table holds about 650,000 distinct CDR3 sequences, around 14% found once. Source: PBMCs from blood, taken about 11 days after vaccination. The receptors originated from a man between 45 and 60 years old who received an inactivated influenza vaccine.

This rearrangement joins TRBV5-1 to TRBJ2-3; 10 nucleotides line up with TRBD2. The CDR3 is 17 residues long. Germline CDR1 and CDR2: SGHRS and YFSETQ. With 0 bases clipped from V and 6 bases from J, the junction kept 10 bases outside the gene matches. The CDR3 loop is CASSLVPAGGPSDTQYF. DNA of the CDR3: TGCGCCAGCAGCTTGGTTCCAGCGGGAGGGCCGTCCGATACGCAGTATTTT.

J is TRBJ1-2 and V is TRBV7-9, with D hard to call. This CDR3 is built from 12 residues. CDR1 is SEHNR and CDR2 is FQNEAQ in the germline V gene (reference sequence). Trimming took 5 bases from V and 3 from J, leaving 7 bases between them. CDR3: CASSIRHYGYTF. Written as DNA, the CDR3 is TGTGCCAGCAGCATCCGGCACTATGGCTACACCTTC.

This chain connects TRBV6-5 to TRBJ2-7, with D perhaps matching TRBD1 (6 bases). Germline V CDR1 and CDR2: MNHEY, SVGAGI. Trimming cost V 4 bases and J 3 bases, with 13 bases left between them. The CDR3 has 14 residues. Here the CDR3 DNA reads TGTGCCAGCAGTTCCGGGACACCTGTCTACGAGCAGTACTTC. It specifies CASSSGTPVYEQYF.

This clonotype was counted many times. This sequence joins TRBV25-1 and TRBJ2-7; D unresolved. Trimming shortened V by 1 base and J by 1 base, and 8 bases separated the two germline ends. The V gene's germline CDR1 is MGHDK and CDR2 SYGVNS. The length of the CDR3 is 14 residues. CDR3 loop: CASSELGRSYEQYF. Written as DNA, the CDR3 is TGTGCCAGCAGTGAATTGGGTCGGTCCTACGAGCAGTACTTC.

This chain uses TRBV2 with TRBJ2-5; D possibly corresponds to TRBD2 (6 bases). Trimming shortened V by 6 bases and J by 4 bases, and 15 bases separated the two germline ends. This CDR3 has 14 amino acids. CDR1 SNHLY and CDR2 FYNNEI come from the germline V gene. CDR3 in DNA: TGTGCCAGCAGCCCGATCCCCGGGGGAGAGACCCAGTACTTC. This translates into CASSPIPGGETQYF. Looking up the rest from reference TRBV2 and TRBJ2-5 gives the full variable domain: EPEVTQTPSHQVTQMGQEVILRCVPISNHLYFYWYRQILGQKVEFLVSFYNNEISEKSEIFDDQFSVERPDGSNFTLKIRSTKLEDSAMYFCASSPIPGGETQYFGPGTRLLVL.

Concerning this clonotype itself: The junction and the germline gene differ at one end; a read error may be behind it. The chain recombines TRBV28 with TRBJ2-4, with 7 bases that match TRBD2. This CDR3 has 15 amino acids. The germline V gene encodes CDR1 MDHEN and CDR2 SYDVKM. The CDR3 loop reads CASSLTQRGQNVQYF. CDR3 DNA sequence: TGTGCCAGCAGTTTAACCCAGCGGGGTCAAAACGTTCAGTACTTC.

This clonotype appeared a few times. The gene calls are TRBV29-1 and TRBJ1-1, with D maybe TRBD1 (5 bases). Trimming stripped 1 base from V and 1 base from J, with 7 bases between. The CDR3 has 13 amino acids. Germline CDR1 is SQVTM and CDR2 is ANQGSEA. The CDR3 reads CSVEGRENTEAFF. The CDR3, as DNA: TGCAGCGTTGAAGGCAGGGAGAACACTGAAGCTTTCTTT.

The chain couples TRBV20-1 to TRBJ2-5, with TRBD2 identical over 10 bases. This CDR3 comprises 14 residues. J lost 5 bases, V lost 3 bases, and 6 bases had no gene match. Germline V CDR1 and CDR2: DFQATT, SNEGSKA (reference sequence). CDR3 nucleotides: TGCAGTGCTAGGGGTAGCGGGAGGTTGGAGACCCAGTACTTC. This encodes CSARGSGRLETQYF.

Written as DNA, the CDR3 is TGTGCCATCCGTAAGGGAACCTTCACAGATACGCAGTATTTT. Its translation: CAIRKGTFTDTQYF. V is TRBV10-3 and J is TRBJ2-3; D gene ambiguous. The CDR3 has 14 amino acids. Germline V gene data show CDR1 as ENHRY and CDR2 as SYGVKD. V dropped 8 bases and J dropped 2 bases, with 14 bases sitting between them.

Only a few counts were recorded for this clonotype. This chain links TRBV12-3 or TRBV12-4 with TRBJ2-3; 7 bases fit TRBD2. Losses at the gene ends were 3 bases for V and 4 bases for J; bases not matched to a gene: 7. The CDR3 is 15 residues long. The CDR3 coding sequence is TGTGCCAGCAGTTTTGCACGCGGGAGACCAGATACGCAGTATTTT. Translation: CASSFARGRPDTQYF.

The gene calls are TRBV7-2 and TRBJ2-7; 7 bases fit TRBD1. V shed 1 base and J 3 bases; nucleotides not matched to a gene: 6. CDR1 SGHTA and CDR2 FQGNSA come from the germline V gene. CDR3 length: 15 residues. The CDR3 sequence is CASSLGGTVYYEQYF. CDR3 sequence (DNA): TGTGCCAGCAGCTTAGGTGGGACAGTGTACTACGAGCAGTACTTC.